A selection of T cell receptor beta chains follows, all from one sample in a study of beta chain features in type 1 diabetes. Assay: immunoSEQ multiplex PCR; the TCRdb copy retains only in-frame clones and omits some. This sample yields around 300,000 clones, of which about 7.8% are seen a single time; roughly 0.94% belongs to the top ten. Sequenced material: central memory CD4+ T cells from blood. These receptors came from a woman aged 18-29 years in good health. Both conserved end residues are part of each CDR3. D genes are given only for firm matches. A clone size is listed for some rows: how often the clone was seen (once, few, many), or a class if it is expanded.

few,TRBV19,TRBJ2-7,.,TGTGCCAGTAGTCCAAGGACAGCTACCTACGAGCAGTACTTC,CASSPRTATYEQYF
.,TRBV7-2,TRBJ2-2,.,TGTGCCAGCAGCTTAGAGGGACGGGGACTCGGGGAGCTGTTTTTT,CASSLEGRGLGELFF
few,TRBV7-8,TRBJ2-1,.,TGTGCCAGCAGCCGCCCCTACAATGAGCAGTTCTTC,CASSRPYNEQFF
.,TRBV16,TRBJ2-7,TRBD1,TGTGCCAGCAGCCACCCCGGGACAGGGTCAACCTACGAGCAGTACTTC,CASSHPGTGSTYEQYF
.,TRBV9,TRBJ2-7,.,TGTGCCAGCAGCGTAGGTCCGGGGGCCGCCTACGAGCAGTACTTC,CASSVGPGAAYEQYF
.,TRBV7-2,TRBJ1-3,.,TGTGCCAGCAGCCTCGGATCCCTCTCTGGAAACACCATATATTTT,CASSLGSLSGNTIYF
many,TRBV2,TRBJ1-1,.,TGTGCCAGCAGGGAGGGAGTCGCGGGGGCTTTCTTT,CASREGVAGAFF
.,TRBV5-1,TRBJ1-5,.,TGCGCCAGCAGCTTTAACAGTGCAAGTCAGCCCCAGCATTTT,CASSFNSASQPQHF
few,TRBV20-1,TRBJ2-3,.,TGCAGTGCTAGATACGGGGATACGCAGTATTTT,CSARYGDTQYF
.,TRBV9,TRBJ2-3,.,TGTGCCAGCAGCGTCCGGCCTAGGGATACGCAGTATTTT,CASSVRPRDTQYF
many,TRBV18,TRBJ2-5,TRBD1,TGTGCCAGCTCACTCGACAGGGTAGAGACCCAGTACTTC,CASSLDRVETQYF
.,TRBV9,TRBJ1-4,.,TGTGCCAGCAGCGTAGGACCTGCAACTAATGAAAAACTGTTTTTT,CASSVGPATNEKLFF
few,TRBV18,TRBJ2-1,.,TGTGCCAGCTCTCACGAGCAGTTCTTC,CASSHEQFF
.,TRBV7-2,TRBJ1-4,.,TGTGCCAGCAGCTTAGATTCCGGGACATATGAAAAACTGTTTTTT,CASSLDSGTYEKLFF
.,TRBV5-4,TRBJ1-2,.,TGTGCCAGCAGCTTAGGAATCACAGACTATGGCTACACCTTC,CASSLGITDYGYTF
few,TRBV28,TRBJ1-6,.,TGTGCCAGCAGTCCTACAGGGCAACGGCCCCTCCACTTT,CASSPTGQRPLHF
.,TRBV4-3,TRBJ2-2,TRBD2,TGCGCCAGCAGCCAAGAACGTAGCGGGACTCACACCGGGGAGCTGTTTTTT,CASSQERSGTHTGELFF
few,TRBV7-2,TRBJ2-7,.,TGTGCCAGCAGCCTCTACAGGCGCGAGCAGTACTTC,CASSLYRREQYF
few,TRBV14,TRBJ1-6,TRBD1,TGTGCCAGCAGCCAAGGAGTGGGACAGGGTGTTTCACCCCTCCACTTT,CASSQGVGQGVSPLHF
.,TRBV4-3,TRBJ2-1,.,TGCGCCAGCAGCCAAGGATACGACAATGAGCAGTTCTTC,CASSQGYDNEQFF
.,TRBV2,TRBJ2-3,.,TGTGCCAGCAGCAGATGGGGACCGGGAGCTAGCACAGATACGCAGTATTTT,CASSRWGPGASTDTQYF
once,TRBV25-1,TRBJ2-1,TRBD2,TGTGCCAGCAGTGATTGGACTAGCGGGCACAATGAGCAGTTCTTC,CASSDWTSGHNEQFF
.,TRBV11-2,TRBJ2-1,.,TGTGCCAGCAGCCCCCCGGGCGATCCCTCCTACAATGAGCAGTTCTTC,CASSPPGDPSYNEQFF
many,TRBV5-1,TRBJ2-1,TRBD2,TGCGCCAGCACTCCGGCGGGGACTAGCGGGAGGGCCCATGAGCAGTTCTTC,CASTPAGTSGRAHEQFF
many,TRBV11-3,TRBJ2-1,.,TGTGCCAGCAGCCCCAGGGTAGCGGAGTACAATGAGCAGTTCTTC,CASSPRVAEYNEQFF
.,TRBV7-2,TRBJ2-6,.,TGTGCCAGCAGCCGGTCGGGAAGTGGGGCCAACGTCCTGACTTTC,CASSRSGSGANVLTF
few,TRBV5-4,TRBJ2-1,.,TGTGCCAGCAGCTTAGCGGCGAGCCGTGGGGATGAGCAGTTCTTC,CASSLAASRGDEQFF
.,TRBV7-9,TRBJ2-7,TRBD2,TGTGCCACGACGGGACTAGCGGGAGGGAGGTACGAGCAGTACTTC,CATTGLAGGRYEQYF
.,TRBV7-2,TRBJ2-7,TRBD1,TGTGCCAGCAGCTTAGGGGACAGGGCTTGGGGCGAGCAGTACTTC,CASSLGDRAWGEQYF
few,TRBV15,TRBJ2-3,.,TGTGCCACCAGCAGGGACGGCACAGATACGCAGTATTTT,CATSRDGTDTQYF
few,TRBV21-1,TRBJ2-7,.,TGTGCCAGCAGCGACCGGGACAGGGGCCCCGTTAACGGGTACGAGCAGTACTTC,CASSDRDRGPVNGYEQYF
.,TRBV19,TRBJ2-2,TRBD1,TGTGCCAGTAGTCAACAGGGGCCCGGGGAGCTGTTTTTT,CASSQQGPGELFF
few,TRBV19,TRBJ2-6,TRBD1,TGTGCCAGTAGTGCGAAACAGGGGCTCCCCGTCCTGACTTTC,CASSAKQGLPVLTF
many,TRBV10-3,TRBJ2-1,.,TGTGCCATCAGTGAGCCAACCGGGGCCTTGGGGACGAATGAGCAGTTCTTC,CAISEPTGALGTNEQFF
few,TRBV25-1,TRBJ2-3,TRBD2,TGTGCCAGCAGCCCCCCCGGGTTGCGAGCGGGAGTTCTCACGCAGTATTTT,CASSPPGLRAGVLTQYF
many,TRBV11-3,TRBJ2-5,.,TGTGCCAGCAGCTTAGAAGGGGCTACCCAGTACTTC,CASSLEGATQYF
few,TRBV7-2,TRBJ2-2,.,TGTGCCAGCGCGGCCCAAAACACCGGGGAGCTGTTTTTT,CASAAQNTGELFF
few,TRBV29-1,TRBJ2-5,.,TGCAGCGTTCCCAAGTGGGGGGATCCCCAAGAGACCCAGTACTTC,CSVPKWGDPQETQYF
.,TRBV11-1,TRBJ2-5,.,TGTGCCAGCAGCTTGGTTCCTAACCCCCAAGAGACCCAGTACTTC,CASSLVPNPQETQYF
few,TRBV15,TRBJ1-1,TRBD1,TGTGCCACCAGCAGAGGGACAGGAGGGATCACTGAAGCTTTCTTT,CATSRGTGGITEAFF
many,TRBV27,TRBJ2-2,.,TGTGCCAGCAGTTTAAACGCCGGGGAGCTGTTTTTT,CASSLNAGELFF
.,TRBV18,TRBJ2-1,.,TGTGCCAGCTCACCAGGAACTGTCACCTACAATGAGCAGTTCTTC,CASSPGTVTYNEQFF
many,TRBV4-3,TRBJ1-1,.,TGCGCCAGCAGCCGAGACTTGAACACTGAAGCTTTCTTT,CASSRDLNTEAFF
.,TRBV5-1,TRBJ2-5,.,TGCGCCAGCACTTTGGACGGCCGCAGGGGCCGGGAGACCCAGTACTTC,CASTLDGRRGRETQYF
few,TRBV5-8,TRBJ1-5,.,TGTGCCAGCAGCTTCAAGGGAGGAGGTCAGCCCCAGCATTTT,CASSFKGGGQPQHF